This T cell receptor (beta chain) was observed in a study of T cells in Graves' hyperthyroidism and ophthalmopathy. The CDR3 has 12 residues. Germline CDR1 is GTSNPN and CDR2 is SVGIG (reference sequence). V lost 1 base, J lost 6 bases, and 3 bases stayed unmatched. The TCR beta CDR3 regions underwent amplification using RNA transcripts as the source. The HTBI primer set was used in a first-round RT-PCR of the TCR CDR3. TCRdb reanalysed the multiplex PCR reads using MiXCR and keeps one entry per CDR3 protein. The table has around 600,000 distinct CDR3 sequences, 14% seen once. This clonotype was counted many times.

The clonotype originates from a woman between 45 and 60 years old with Graves' ophthalmopathy. Specimen: blood. This chain joins TRBV30 and TRBJ2-7, with TRBD1 matching 7 bases. The CDR3 coding sequence is TGTGCCTGGAGTGAGGGGGCCCGCGAGCAGTACTTC. This encodes CAWSEGAREQYF.